The subject of this entry is one T cell receptor (beta chain). Its antigen is still unknown. These data originate in a study of T cell responses to AZD1222 COVID-19 vaccine. The CDR3 is 12 amino acids. The germline V gene encodes CDR1 KGHSH and CDR2 LQKENI. V was pared by 2 bases and J by 5 bases, with 7 bases between. Method: immunoSEQ multiplex PCR; TCRdb's copy keeps in-frame clones and lacks some. Here the sample spans about 100,000 clones, about 87% being singletons. Study findings and constraints: AZD1222 recipients seropositive at baseline numbered only five to seven. Targeting of unmutated variant regions was reportedly seen in nearly half of spike-specific TCRs. Distributed over spike, vaccine-associated CD4 TCRs predominated at 160-218 and 743-854.

Source: peripheral blood, taken on day 0 of MenACWY control vaccination. This receptor was identified in an adult in good health. The rearrangement uses TRBV18 and TRBJ2-7, with unresolved D. The DNA for the CDR3 is TGTGCCAGCTCACCAAACGGAGACGAGCAGTACTTC. This gives the protein CASSPNGDEQYF.